The present T cell receptor beta chain was sequenced within a study of T-cell reconstitution after alpha-beta-depleted transplantation in children. The CDR3 runs 13 residues. The V end was cut by 0 bases, the J end by 4 bases, with 6 bases between. Germline CDR1 is KGHSH and CDR2 is LQKENI. Unique molecular identifiers were incorporated during preparation of the TCRbeta library. TCRdb redid the calling of the PCR reads with MiXCR, one entry per CDR3 protein. The repertoire holds hundreds of thousands of distinct CDR3 sequences, with more than 9% as singletons. This clonotype was seen repeatedly, ten times or more. The antigen is undetermined. Study-wide points: The study reportedly traced alpha-beta T cells about two months after transplant to several hundred expanded graft clones. Newly produced T cells mostly accounted for T-cell counts and diversity one year post-transplant.

The chain links TRBV18 to TRBJ1-2; D is uncertain. The starting material was PBMCs, obtained before TCRalphabeta/CD19-depleted stem cell transplant. The source of this sequence is a child aged 2-15 years with inherited bone marrow failure, due to receive a stem cell transplant. The CDR3 sequence: CASSPPDGYGYTF. The CDR3 DNA is TGTGCCAGCTCACCACCGGACGGCTATGGCTACACCTTC.